This record looks at one TCR beta chain sequence and its context. In the original analysis: Amplifying reference gene primers gave estimates of nucleated cell counts. Assay used: immunoSEQ multiplex PCR; TCRdb lists only in-frame clones, some missing. The DNA gave D and trimming, while V, J and clone size come from that table. The sample has fewer than 100,000 clones; around nine tenths are singletons. The sample belongs to a study of blood T cell repertoires in COVID-19. Across the whole study: There were acute and convalescent COVID-19 samples, and they came from the United States, Italy and Spain. PBMCs, B-cell-depleted T cells, or T cells were the source of the cDNA or gDNA that made up the material.

This receptor was taken from a man aged 50-59 years with acute or convalescent COVID-19. Source material: peripheral blood.

The CDR3 spells CAWSVVSGKTDTQYF. CDR3 sequence (DNA): TGTGCCTGGAGTGTTGTTAGCGGGAAAACAGATACGCAGTATTTT. This chain uses TRBV30 with TRBJ2-3; 8 positions agree with TRBD2. This CDR3 spans 15 amino acids. V shed 0 bases, J shed 3 bases, and the junction held 5 bases outside the gene matches. Per the germline V gene, CDR1 is GTSNPN and CDR2 is SVGIG (reference sequence).